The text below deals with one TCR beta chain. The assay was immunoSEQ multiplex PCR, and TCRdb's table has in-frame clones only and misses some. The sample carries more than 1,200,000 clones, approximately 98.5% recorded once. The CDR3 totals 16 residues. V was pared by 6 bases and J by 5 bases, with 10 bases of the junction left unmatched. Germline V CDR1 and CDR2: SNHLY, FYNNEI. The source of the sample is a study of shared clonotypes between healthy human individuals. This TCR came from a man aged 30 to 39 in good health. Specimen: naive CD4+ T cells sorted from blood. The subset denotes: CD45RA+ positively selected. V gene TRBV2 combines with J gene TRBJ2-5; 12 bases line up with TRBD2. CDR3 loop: CASRTSGSQGRETQYF. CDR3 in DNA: TGTGCCAGCAGGACTAGCGGGAGTCAAGGGCGGGAGACCCAGTACTTC.